Shown below are 2 T cell receptor beta chains from a single sample sequenced in a study of shared clonotypes between healthy human individuals. Produced via immunoSEQ multiplex PCR; TCRdb's table is partial and in-frame only. The sample shows 450,000 to 500,000 clones, 81% of them seen only once. The material sequenced was PBMCs. These TCRs come from a woman between 40 and 55 years old in good health. Some clones in this sample may be carry-over from other donors' samples.

The chain has TRBV10-3 and TRBJ2-1; the match to TRBD2 covers 9 bases. The CDR3 runs to 18 residues. Germline-derived CDR1 and CDR2 are ENHRY and SYGVKD. The junction had 10 bases not matched to a gene; V was cut back by 3 bases and J by 1 base. The CDR3 loop reads CAISESSSGKGSYNEQFF. The CDR3 nucleotides are TGTGCCATCAGTGAATCATCTAGCGGGAAGGGGTCCTACAATGAGCAGTTCTTC.

Comment on this clone: It differs at one base from a far larger clone, so likely a read error. Other DNA sequences in this specimen translate into the identical CDR3. The V gene is TRBV15, the J gene TRBJ2-7; tentatively, D is TRBD1 (6 bases). The V end lost 1 base, the J end lost 7 bases, and 14 bases lay between the germline ends. Germline CDR1 reads LNHNV; CDR2 reads YYDKDF (reference sequence). The CDR3 runs 14 residues. CDR3 sequence: CATSRAGTYYEQYF. The DNA of the CDR3 is TGTGCCACCAGCAGAGCCGGGACATACTATGAGCAGTACTTC.